A selection of T cell receptor beta chains follows, all from one sample in a study of T-cell memory formation after mild COVID-19. In TCRdb, the 5' RACE reads were re-called with MiXCR into one record per CDR3 protein. The table shows under 300,000 distinct CDR3 sequences, with roughly 15% occurring only once. The sequencing input was PBMCs or a T cell subset sorted from them (not recorded which). These receptors were collected from a man aged 18 to 30 who had mild COVID-19 (a few samples of this study predate the infection). Cell type and time point are not known. Each CDR3 is given with its conserved first and last residue. D genes are given only for firm matches. Clone size is not always given. Where it is, it says once, few, many or a class for expanded clones.

D	V	size	J	CDR3	DNA
-	TRBV5-1	few	TRBJ2-5	CASSLSTATQETQYF	TGCGCCAGCAGCTTGAGTACAGCGACCCAAGAGACCCAGTACTTC
TRBD1	TRBV7-2	few	TRBJ2-1	CASSSFLGQYNEQFF	TGTGCCAGCAGCTCATTCTTGGGACAGTACAATGAGCAGTTCTTC
-	TRBV20-1	-	TRBJ2-1	CSAGRASSYNEQFF	TGCAGTGCCGGCAGGGCTAGCTCCTACAATGAGCAGTTCTTC
-	TRBV7-8	few	TRBJ2-3	CASSFRLAGKLTDTQYF	TGTGCCAGCAGCTTCAGACTCGCGGGGAAGCTCACAGATACGCAGTATTTT
-	TRBV29-1	-	TRBJ2-3	CSAGVKRDTQYF	TGCAGCGCCGGGGTGAAACGGGATACGCAGTATTTT
TRBD1	TRBV9	many	TRBJ2-1	CASSVGQDGEQFF	TGTGCCAGCAGCGTGGGACAGGATGGAGAGCAGTTCTTC
-	TRBV4-3	few	TRBJ2-1	CASSQANGNEQFF	TGCGCCAGCAGCCAGGCAAACGGAAATGAGCAGTTCTTC
-	TRBV5-1	many	TRBJ2-2	CASSLGSPNTGELFF	TGCGCCAGCAGCTTGGGAAGCCCGAACACCGGGGAGCTGTTTTTT
-	TRBV4-1	few	TRBJ2-3	CASSLRALTDTQYF	TGCGCCAGCAGCTTGCGGGCACTCACAGATACGCAGTATTTT
-	TRBV12-3/TRBV12-4	few	TRBJ1-2	CASRQIKGSGYTF	TGTGCCAGCAGACAGATTAAAGGGTCTGGCTACACCTTC
-	TRBV5-1	few	TRBJ2-7	CASSLEPDYYEQYF	TGCGCCAGCAGCTTGGAACCCGATTACTACGAGCAGTACTTC
TRBD1	TRBV6-5	few	TRBJ2-6	CASSRTGGASGANVLTF	TGTGCCAGCAGCCGGACAGGGGGGGCCTCTGGGGCCAACGTCCTGACTTTC
-	TRBV4-1	few	TRBJ1-3	CASSQASVGGNTIYF	TGCGCCAGCAGCCAAGCGTCGGTCGGTGGAAACACCATATATTTT
-	TRBV19	many	TRBJ1-2	CASSTRTERSYGYTF	TGTGCCAGTAGTACAAGGACAGAGAGGAGCTATGGCTACACCTTC
TRBD1	TRBV7-2	few	TRBJ2-5	CASKGQPPETQYF	TGTGCCAGCAAGGGACAGCCTCCGGAGACCCAGTACTTC
-	TRBV3-1	few	TRBJ1-6	CASSQGPRDSPLHF	TGTGCCAGCAGCCAAGGCCCGAGGGATTCACCCCTCCACTTT
-	TRBV20-1	once	TRBJ1-6	CSASGTNSPLHF	TGCAGTGCTTCAGGGACTAATTCACCCCTCCACTTT
-	TRBV6-5	-	TRBJ2-5	CASRVAGVKTQYF	TGTGCCAGCAGGGTGGCAGGGGTAAAGACCCAGTACTTC
-	TRBV5-5	-	TRBJ2-1	CASSPQAGSSYNEQFF	TGTGCCAGCAGCCCCCAGGCGGGGTCGTCCTACAATGAGCAGTTCTTC
-	TRBV7-9	many	TRBJ1-3	CASSPLVVSGNTIYF	TGTGCCAGCAGCCCATTAGTTGTCTCTGGAAACACCATATATTTT
TRBD1	TRBV6-5	-	TRBJ1-2	CASSYSNRGDYGYTF	TGTGCCAGCAGTTACTCGAACAGGGGTGACTATGGCTACACCTTC
TRBD1	TRBV29-1	few	TRBJ1-1	CSARGRLGKTEAFF	TGCAGCGCGAGGGGGCGACTGGGAAAGACTGAAGCTTTCTTT
TRBD1	TRBV9	few	TRBJ1-2	CASSAMTGIGYGYTF	TGTGCCAGCAGCGCCATGACAGGGATTGGGTATGGCTACACCTTC
-	TRBV9	-	TRBJ2-3	CASSVGRGNLGTDTQYF	TGTGCCAGCAGCGTAGGTAGGGGGAACCTGGGCACAGATACGCAGTATTTT
TRBD1	TRBV7-2	-	TRBJ2-7	CASSSGQGTYEQYF	TGTGCCAGCAGCTCCGGACAGGGGACCTACGAGCAGTACTTC
TRBD1	TRBV5-4	-	TRBJ2-5	CASSSVVAGGNSETQYF	TGTGCCAGCAGCTCTGTCGTGGCAGGGGGCAATTCAGAGACCCAGTACTTC
-	TRBV20-1	-	TRBJ2-1	CSAGRGPNEQFF	TGCAGTGCTGGGAGAGGGCCCAATGAGCAGTTCTTC
-	TRBV15	-	TRBJ1-2	CATSRSGTDNYGYTF	TGTGCCACCAGCCGATCGGGGACGGACAACTATGGCTACACCTTC
-	TRBV12-3/TRBV12-4	few	TRBJ2-7	CASSPGRGASYEQYF	TGTGCCAGCAGCCCGGGGAGGGGGGCCTCCTACGAGCAGTACTTC
-	TRBV23-1	few	TRBJ1-5	CASRYLDRGWPQHF	TGCGCCAGCAGATACCTGGACCGCGGATGGCCCCAGCATTTT
-	TRBV2	-	TRBJ1-2	CASSVTTGGYTF	TGTGCCAGCAGTGTAACAACTGGGGGCTACACCTTC
-	TRBV7-3	-	TRBJ2-1	CASSSRPLRWNEQFF	TGTGCCAGCAGCTCTCGACCCCTTAGGTGGAATGAGCAGTTCTTC
-	TRBV6-1	many	TRBJ1-3	CASSEQGGNTIYF	TGTGCCAGCAGTGAACAGGGTGGAAACACCATATATTTT
-	TRBV19	-	TRBJ2-7	CASSIGLTAYEQYF	TGTGCCAGTAGTATAGGTCTGACAGCTTACGAGCAGTACTTC
TRBD2	TRBV7-9	few	TRBJ2-1	CASSPPGLAGGNEQFF	TGTGCCAGCAGCCCCCCGGGACTAGCGGGGGGGAATGAGCAGTTCTTC
-	TRBV12-3/TRBV12-4	many	TRBJ1-1	CASTVGLTNTEAFF	TGTGCCAGCACTGTCGGGCTGACAAACACTGAAGCTTTCTTT
-	TRBV6-1	-	TRBJ2-5	CASSEGIGRETQYF	TGTGCCAGCAGTGAAGGGATCGGTCGAGAGACCCAGTACTTC
TRBD1	TRBV5-1	-	TRBJ2-3	CASDQGQGASDTQYF	TGCGCCAGCGACCAGGGACAGGGCGCCTCAGATACGCAGTATTTT
-	TRBV4-3	-	TRBJ1-1	CASSQAEGWTEAFF	TGCGCCAGCAGCCAAGCGGAGGGGTGGACTGAAGCTTTCTTT